This T cell receptor beta chain was identified in a study of blood T cell repertoires in COVID-19. The wider study: Both acute and convalescent COVID-19 samples were obtained from the United States, Italy and Spain.

Per the original methods: Reference gene primer amplification gave estimated nucleated cell counts. Using immunoSEQ multiplex PCR, the repertoire was profiled, and TCRdb retains in-frame clones only, with some absent. From that table come the V and J calls and clone size; the DNA was used to work out D and trimming. This sample has about 250,000 clones, with roughly three quarters found just once. CDR1 and CDR2 (germline): SEHNR, FQNEAQ (reference sequence). Trimming cost V 3 bases and J 0 bases, with 17 bases left between them. CDR3 length: 17 amino acids. The chain links TRBV7-9 to TRBJ1-2; a possible D gene is TRBD1 (5 bases). The sequence was obtained from a woman aged 40 to 49 with active or convalescent COVID-19. Sequenced sample: peripheral blood. This chain's CDR3 is CASSFWAGLGANYGYTF. CDR3 bases: TGTGCCAGCAGCTTTTGGGCAGGGTTAGGGGCTAACTATGGCTACACCTTC.